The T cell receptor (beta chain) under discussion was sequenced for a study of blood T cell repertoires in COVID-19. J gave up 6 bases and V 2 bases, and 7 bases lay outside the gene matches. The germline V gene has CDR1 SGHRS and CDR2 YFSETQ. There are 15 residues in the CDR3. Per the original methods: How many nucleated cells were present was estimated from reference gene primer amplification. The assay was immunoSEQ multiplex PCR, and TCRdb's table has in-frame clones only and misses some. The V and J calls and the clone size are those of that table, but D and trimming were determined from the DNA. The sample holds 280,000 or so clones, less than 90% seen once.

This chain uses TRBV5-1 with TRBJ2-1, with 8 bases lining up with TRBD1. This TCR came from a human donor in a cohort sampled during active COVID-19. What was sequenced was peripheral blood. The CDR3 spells CASSLQGDGVNEQFF. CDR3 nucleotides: TGCGCCAGCAGCTTACAGGGGGATGGGGTCAATGAGCAGTTCTTC.